These 13 T cell receptor beta chains were all obtained from the same sample, sequenced in a study of a mutant IDH1 vaccine in newly diagnosed glioma. The time point here: baseline, week 1 (first vaccination visit). Treatment given: pre-vaccination baseline after standard-of-care therapy. The repertoire was sequenced with immunoSEQ multiplex PCR; TCRdb's copy has only in-frame clones and lacks some. The table shows about 98,000 clones, with around 90% occurring only once. The sequences come from PBMCs, collected from a glioma patient treated with radiotherapy, temozolomide or both. Receptor source: a woman aged 50 to 60 with glioma.

The chain uses TRBV7-2 and TRBJ1-5; D is uncertain. V gave up 1 base and J gave up 2 bases, with 9 bases separating them. The CDR3 contains 15 residues. Germline V gives CDR1 SGHTA, CDR2 FQGNSA. The CDR3 DNA sequence: TGTGCCAGCAGCTTAGTTACAGAGGGCAATCAGCCCCAGCATTTT. This gives the protein CASSLVTEGNQPQHF. The entire variable domain, with the rest obtained from reference TRBV7-2 and TRBJ1-5, is as follows: GAGVSQSPSNKVTEKGKDVELRCDPISGHTALYWYRQSLGQGLEFLIYFQGNSAPDKSGLPSDRFSAERTGGSVSTLTIQRTQQEDSAVYLCASSLVTEGNQPQHFGDGTRLSIL.

The chain employs TRBV9 and TRBJ2-3; a weak D match, TRBD2 (7 bases). Deletions cut 5 bases from V and 2 bases from J, with 9 bases between. Germline lookup yields CDR1 SGDLS and CDR2 YYNGEE. This CDR3 is 13 amino acids long. The CDR3 bases are TGTGCCAGCAGGGCGGGGGCCACAGATACGCAGTATTTT. Its protein product is CASRAGATDTQYF.

The chain recombines TRBV6-6 with TRBJ1-2, with a possible D match to TRBD1 (5 bases). Trimming cost V 2 bases and J 0 bases, with 7 bases left between them. The CDR3 runs to 14 residues. Germline V gene lookup returns CDR1 MNHNY and CDR2 SVGAGI (reference sequence). Written as DNA, the CDR3 is TGTGCCAGCAGTTACAGACAGACTAACTATGGCTACACCTTC. Its translation: CASSYRQTNYGYTF.

The chain is built from TRBV5-4 and TRBJ2-7; D is unclear. Per the germline V gene, CDR1 is SGHNT and CDR2 is YYREEE (reference sequence). V lost 0 bases and J 1 base, leaving 5 bases between the germline ends. The CDR3 contains 13 residues. The CDR3 sequence is CASSLAGSYEQYF. The CDR3 DNA is TGTGCCAGCAGCTTGGCGGGTTCCTACGAGCAGTACTTC.

CDR3 bases: TGCGCCAGCAGCCGGACTAGCGGGGATGAGCAGTTCTTC. Protein product: CASSRTSGDEQFF. This chain links TRBV5-1 with TRBJ2-1; the match to TRBD2 covers 12 bases. The CDR3 is 13 amino acids. CDR1 SGHRS and CDR2 YFSETQ come from the germline V gene. V was clipped by 4 bases and J by 8 bases; unmatched bases: 1. Looking up the rest from reference TRBV5-1 and TRBJ2-1 gives the full variable domain: KAGVTQTPRYLIKTRGQQVTLSCSPISGHRSVSWYQQTPGQGLQFLFEYFSETQRNKGNFPGRFSGRQFSNSRSEMNVSTLELGDSALYLCASSRTSGDEQFFGPGTRLTVL.

The V call is TRBV18, the J call TRBJ1-1; no clear D. Trimming took off 3 bases at V and 1 base at J, with 12 bases between the two ends. In germline, CDR1 is KGHSH, CDR2 LQKENI. The CDR3 is 15 amino acids. The CDR3 here is CASSPVGGKNTEAFF. In DNA, the CDR3 is TGTGCCAGCTCACCTGTGGGAGGGAAGAACACTGAAGCTTTCTTT.

V and J are TRBV30 and TRBJ1-3, with 9 bases fitting TRBD1. The CDR3 length is 16 residues. Trimming took 3 bases from V and 1 from J; bases not matched to a gene: 7. Per the germline V gene, CDR1 is GTSNPN and CDR2 is SVGIG (reference sequence). CDR3 DNA: TGTGCCTGGAGCCCGGGACAGGGACGATCTGGAAACACCATATATTTT. Encoded protein: CAWSPGQGRSGNTIYF.

This rearrangement joins TRBV6-1 to TRBJ2-7; TRBD1 agrees at 10 bases. Germline V gene lookup returns CDR1 MNHNS and CDR2 SASEGT. J was trimmed by 6 bases and V by 5 bases; bases with no gene match: 7. This CDR3 comprises 14 residues. CDR3 in DNA: TGTGCCAGCAGTTCGACAGGGGGCACGGGCGAGCAGTACTTC. This encodes CASSSTGGTGEQYF.

The chain couples TRBV2 to TRBJ2-6; D is undetermined. The CDR3 has 14 amino acids. Trimming removed 7 bases from V and 2 bases from J, with 9 bases in between. The germline V gene encodes CDR1 SNHLY and CDR2 FYNNEI. Written as DNA, the CDR3 is TGTGCCAGCACCGAAAGTCCTGGGGCCAACGTCCTGACTTTC. Protein product: CASTESPGANVLTF.

The chain links TRBV11-2 to TRBJ2-1; D unclear. The CDR3 totals 17 residues. CDR1 SGHAT and CDR2 FQNNGV come from the germline V gene. Trimming stripped 1 base from V and 0 bases from J, with 13 bases between. CDR3 coding DNA: TGTGCCAGCAGCTTAGTGGCGCGACTGGCCTCCTACAATGAGCAGTTCTTC. Translating gives CASSLVARLASYNEQFF.

The chain recombines TRBV7-9 with TRBJ2-2; D is perhaps TRBD1 (6 bases). The CDR3 contains 16 residues. Germline V lookup: CDR1 SEHNR, CDR2 FQNEAQ (reference sequence). The V gene lost 2 bases and the J gene lost 1 base, with 11 bases spanning the gap. The CDR3 DNA follows: TGTGCCAGCAGCTTATTCTCGACAGGGAACACCGGGGAGCTGTTTTTT. As protein: CASSLFSTGNTGELFF.

J is TRBJ2-6 and V is TRBV10-3; D possibly corresponds to TRBD1 (5 bases). CDR1 ENHRY and CDR2 SYGVKD come from the germline V gene. V gave up 3 bases and J gave up 3 bases, with 6 bases separating them. The CDR3 is 14 amino acids. Here the CDR3 reads CAISEGVGANVLTF. Written as DNA, the CDR3 is TGTGCCATCAGTGAAGGGGTTGGGGCCAACGTCCTGACTTTC.

The chain recombines TRBV6-1 with TRBJ1-5; D is ambiguous. The CDR3 contains 14 residues. The germline CDR1 and CDR2 sequences are MNHNS and SASEGT. Trimming took off 5 bases at V and 5 bases at J, with 13 bases between the two ends. CDR3 protein: CASSPATSDQPQHF. The CDR3 DNA reads TGTGCCAGCAGTCCCGCGACATCTGATCAGCCCCAGCATTTT.